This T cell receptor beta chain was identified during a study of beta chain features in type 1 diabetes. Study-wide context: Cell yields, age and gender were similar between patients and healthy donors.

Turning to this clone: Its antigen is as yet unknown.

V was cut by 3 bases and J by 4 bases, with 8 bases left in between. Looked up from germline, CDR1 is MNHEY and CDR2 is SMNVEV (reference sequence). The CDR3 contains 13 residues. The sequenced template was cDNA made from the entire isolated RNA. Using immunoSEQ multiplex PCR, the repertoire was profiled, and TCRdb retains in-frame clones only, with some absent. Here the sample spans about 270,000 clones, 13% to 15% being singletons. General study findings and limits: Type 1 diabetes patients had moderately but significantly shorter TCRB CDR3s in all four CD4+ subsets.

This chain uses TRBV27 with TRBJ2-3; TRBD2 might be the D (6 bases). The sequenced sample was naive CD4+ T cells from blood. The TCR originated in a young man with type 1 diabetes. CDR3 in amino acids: CASSFGGADTQYF. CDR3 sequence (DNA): TGTGCCAGCAGTTTCGGAGGGGCAGATACGCAGTATTTT.